The next 16 T cell receptor delta chains were all read from a single sample in a study of γδ T cells in repeated Plasmodium falciparum infection (dated by TCRdb to the early 2020s). Libraries were built with multiplex PCR. TCRdb records Illumina MiSeq as the sequencer. The public reads were reprocessed by TCRdb using CATT, and rows of matching DNA were later combined. This sample gives 85,000 to 95,000 delta-chain clones in total; over 1.3% of them show up just once. The ten largest clones take up more than 7% of the sample. For bulk TCR repertoire analysis, Vgamma9/Vdelta2+ and Vdelta2-negative gammadelta T cell populations were flow-sorted out of peripheral blood mononuclear cells. The specimen was gamma-delta T cells from blood. These TCRs come from a pool of human donors (malaria-infected and uninfected, not separated).

With regard to this clone: The protein recorded in TCRdb matches a much larger clone and deviates from this DNA's translation at residue 6, suggesting a read error; the protein here is obtained by translating the DNA. This chain links TRDV1 with TRDJ1; 11 nucleotides agree with TRDD3. TCRdb supplies no J gene; here it was assigned by aligning the nucleotide sequence to germline. Germline values: CDR1 TSWWSYY, CDR2 QGS. The CDR3 spans 19 residues. V lost 1 base to trimming and J lost 0 bases; unmatched junction nucleotides: 10. The CDR3 region is CALGEPGWGIPSYTDKLIF. As DNA, the CDR3 is TGTGCTCTTGGGGAACCAGGCTGGGGGATACCCTCATACACCGATAAACTCATCTTT.

This clone was seen a few times. TCRdb's protein, taken from a much larger clone, differs from this DNA's translation at residue 10, likely owing to a read error; the protein displayed comes from the DNA. The CDR3 is CALGDLDGTRGYVIYTDKLIF. The CDR3, as DNA: TGTGCTCTTGGGGATCTGGACGGTACTAGGGGATACGTCATATACACCGATAAACTCATCTTT. The chain uses TRDV1 and TRDJ1, with 9 positions matching TRDD3. J gave up 0 bases and V 3 bases, and 20 bases lay outside the gene matches. In germline, CDR1 is TSWWSYY, CDR2 QGS. This CDR3 has 21 amino acids.

Turning to this clone: The protein in TCRdb stems from a much larger clone and differs at residue 6 from this DNA's translation, likely a read error; here the protein is translated from the DNA. The chain joins TRDV2 to TRDJ1, with TRDD3 matching over 9 bases. TCRdb supplies no J gene; here it was assigned by aligning the nucleotide sequence to germline. After removal of 0 bases from V and 3 bases from J, the junction contained 7 bases not matched to a gene. The CDR3 has 16 residues. Germline V gene data show CDR1 as GEAIGNYY and CDR2 as EKD. In DNA form, the CDR3 reads TGTGCCTGTGACACCGCTGGGGGATTCAACTCCGATAAACTCATCTTT. Amino acid sequence: CACDTAGGFNSDKLIF.

This clone appeared many times. TCRdb assigns this DNA the protein of a much larger clone, which departs from its translation at residue 13; this likely reflects a read error, and the protein shown comes from translating the DNA. The chain is built from TRDV1 and TRDJ1, with 8 bases identical to TRDD3. The J gene, missing from TCRdb, was assigned here through DNA to germline matching. The germline V gene encodes CDR1 TSWWSYY and CDR2 QGS. V dropped 0 bases and J dropped 1; count of bases not matched to a gene: 13. CDR3 length equals 19 residues. The DNA of the CDR3 is TGTGCTCTTGGGGAACTAGTATCCGTTGTACTGGGGGGCACCGATAAACTCATCTTT. It specifies CALGELVSVVLGGTDKLIF.

Only a few counts were recorded for this clone. With only one base between it and a far larger clone, this is likely a read error. The same CDR3 also results from other DNA sequences found in this sample. CDR3 loop: CACDTVGGFNSDKLIF. Here the CDR3 DNA reads TGTGCCTGCGACACCGTTGGGGGATTCAACTCCGATAAACTCATCTTT. This chain links TRDV2 with TRDJ1; 8 positions match TRDD3. TCRdb records no J gene; here it was assigned by comparing the DNA to germline. CDR3 length: 16 residues. CDR1 is GEAIGNYY and CDR2 is EKD in the germline V gene.

This clone occurred a few times. For this DNA, TCRdb reports the protein of a much larger clone, which diverges at residue 13, most likely from a read error; the protein presented here is translated directly from the DNA. The V and J genes are TRDV2 and TRDJ2; 10 nucleotides agree with TRDD3. The J gene, not given by TCRdb, was assigned here from a germline match of the nucleotide sequence. The length of the CDR3 is 16 residues. Germline V gene lookup returns CDR1 GEAIGNYY and CDR2 EKD. The CDR3 spells CACDGVGDTLTARLFF. CDR3 coding DNA: TGTGCCTGTGACGGGGTGGGGGATACTTTGACAGCACGACTCTTCTTT.

In regard to this clone: A read error likely explains why the TCRdb protein, taken from a much larger clone, differs from this DNA's translation at residue 3; the protein shown is translated from the DNA. V usage is TRDV2 and J usage is TRDJ1; D perhaps matches TRDD3 (6 bases). The J gene was not available in TCRdb and was assigned here by matching the DNA to germline segments. Germline V gene sequence: CDR1 GEAIGNYY, CDR2 EKD. The CDR3 is 17 amino acids. The CDR3 coding sequence is TGTGCCTATGACACCGTGGGATCGAGGGGATACACCGATAAACTCATCTTT. Translation gives CAYDTVGSRGYTDKLIF.

At least ten counts were recorded for this clone. V gene TRDV1 combines with J gene TRDJ1; TRDD3 matches at 12 bases. V lost 4 bases and J lost 8; bases outside the gene matches: 17. The germline V gene has CDR1 TSWWSYY and CDR2 QGS. The length of the CDR3 is 18 residues. The CDR3, as DNA: TGTGCTCTTGGGGTCCACTACGAGTTACTGGGGGATACAGTGAAACTCATCTTT. Residues: CALGVHYELLGDTVKLIF.

This clone was counted between two and nine times. The protein TCRdb gives is from a much larger clone and does not agree with this DNA's translation at residue 3, likely a read error; the protein shown here comes from the DNA. This sequence joins TRDV2 and TRDJ3; 9 nucleotides match TRDD3. Matching the DNA to germline supplied the J gene, which TCRdb does not give. The CDR3 is made up of 21 amino acids. Germline loops: CDR1 GEAIGNYY, CDR2 EKD. The CDR3 bases are TGTGCCCGTGACACCGTACTGGGGGACCAAAACTCCTCCTGGGACACCCGACAGATGTTTTTC. It codes for CARDTVLGDQNSSWDTRQMFF.

The chain employs TRDV1 and TRDJ1; 11 bases align to TRDD3. TCRdb lists no J gene, so it was determined here by aligning the DNA to germline. J was trimmed by 1 base and V by 5 bases; bases with no gene match: 12. The germline gives CDR1 TSWWSYY, CDR2 QGS. The CDR3 contains 18 residues. As DNA, the CDR3 is TGTGCTCTTGGGCGCCCGGAATCTGGGGGATACAGCACCGATAAACTCATCTTT. As protein: CALGRPESGGYSTDKLIF.

The table lists this clone with a few counts. This DNA's translation differs at residue 15 from TCRdb's protein, which comes from a much larger clone; a read error is likely, and the protein shown is translated from the DNA. The chain carries TRDV2 and TRDJ1; D might be TRDD3 (6 bases). TCRdb is silent on the J gene; assignment here came from matching the DNA to germline. The CDR3 extends over 19 amino acids. The germline CDR1 and CDR2 sequences are GEAIGNYY and EKD. The DNA of the CDR3 is TGTGCCTGTGGCAAGATCGCTTTTGGGGGGCCCAAGTACACCTATAAACTCATCTTT. This translates into CACGKIAFGGPKYTYKLIF.

This clone was observed at least ten times. A far larger clone differs by one base, so this is likely a read error. In the same sample, other DNA sequences code for this CDR3. This CDR3 is CACDTVGDSRDTRQMFF. CDR3 coding DNA: TGTGCCTGTGACACGGTGGGAGATAGCCGGGACACCCGACAGATGTTTTTC. The rearrangement joins TRDV2 to TRDJ3; D unresolved. Germline CDR1 reads GEAIGNYY; CDR2 reads EKD. The V and J ends lost 1 base and 5 bases respectively, with 14 bases between them. This CDR3 has 17 residues.

About this clone itself: TCRdb pairs this DNA with a much larger clone's protein that differs at residue 3, likely a read error; the protein shown was translated from the DNA. J is TRDJ2 and V is TRDV2; perhaps TRDD3 as D (5 bases). CDR3 size: 14 residues. In germline, CDR1 is GEAIGNYY, CDR2 EKD. The CDR3 DNA is TGTGCCCGTGACACCATTACTGGGACAGCACAACTCTTCTTT. Encoded protein: CARDTITGTAQLFF.

A remark on this clone: The protein TCRdb gives is from a much larger clone and does not agree with this DNA's translation at residue 16, likely a read error; the protein shown here comes from the DNA. The chain is built from TRDV1 and TRDJ1; 12 bases agree with TRDD3. In germline, CDR1 is TSWWSYY, CDR2 QGS. This CDR3 comprises 21 residues. V was clipped by 3 bases and J by 3 bases; unmatched bases: 20. CDR3 sequence: CALGDPPRGLGDTMRPDKLIF. As DNA, the CDR3 is TGTGCTCTTGGGGACCCCCCTAGAGGGCTGGGGGATACGATGCGCCCCGATAAACTCATCTTT.

Concerning this clone itself: Only one base separates this from a far larger clonotype, so it likely reflects a read error. The V gene is listed as TRDV1; no J gene was called; TRDD3 is taken as the D call from the table, unchecked against the DNA. This CDR3 contains 21 residues. Germline V gene lookup returns CDR1 TSWWSYY and CDR2 QGS. The CDR3 DNA is TGTGCTCTTGGGGTCTCCTTCTTCTTCCTACAAGGGGGATACGCGAACGATAAACTAATCTTT. Its translation: CALGVSFFFLQGGYANDKLIF.

This clone was observed a few times. A far larger clone is a single base away, which makes a read error likely. This CDR3 is also generated by other DNA sequences in the sample. This sequence joins TRDV2 and TRDJ1, with 11 bases lining up with TRDD3. Matching the DNA to germline supplied the J gene, which TCRdb does not give. The CDR3 length is 21 residues. CDR1 GEAIGNYY and CDR2 EKD come from the germline V gene. The CDR3 loop reads CACDTIAGTHTGGYGADKLIF. The CDR3 DNA sequence: TGTGCTTGTGACACGATCGCCGGAACCCACACTGGGGGATATGGCGCCGATAAACTCATCTTT.